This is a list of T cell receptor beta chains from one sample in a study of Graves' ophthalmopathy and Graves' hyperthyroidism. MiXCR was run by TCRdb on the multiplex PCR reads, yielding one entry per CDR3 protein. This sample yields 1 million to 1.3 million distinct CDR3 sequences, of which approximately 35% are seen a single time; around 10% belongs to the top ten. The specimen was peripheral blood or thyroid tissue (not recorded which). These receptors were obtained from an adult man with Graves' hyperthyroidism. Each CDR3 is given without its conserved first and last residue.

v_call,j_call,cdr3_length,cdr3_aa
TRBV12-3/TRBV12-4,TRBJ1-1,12,ASSLRGRGTEAF
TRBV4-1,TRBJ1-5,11,ASSQGISQPQH
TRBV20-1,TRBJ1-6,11,SARGQTASPLH
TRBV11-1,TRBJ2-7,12,ASSLGEGHHGQY
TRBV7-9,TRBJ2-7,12,ASSSRQGTYEQY
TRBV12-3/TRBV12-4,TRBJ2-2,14,ASNTPGLPGAGELF
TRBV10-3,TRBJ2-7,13,AISGLAGGDYEQY
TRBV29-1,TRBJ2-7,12,STCANCAQYEQY
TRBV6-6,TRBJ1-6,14,ASSYPAGRGNSPLH
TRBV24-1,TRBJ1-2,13,ATSDPGRQGNGYT
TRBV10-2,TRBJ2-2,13,ASSESMLGTGELF
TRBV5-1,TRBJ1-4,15,ASSGGTGALTNEKLF
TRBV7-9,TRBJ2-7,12,ASSYRGPSYEQY
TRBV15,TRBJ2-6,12,ATSGQGASNVLT
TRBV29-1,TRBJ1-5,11,SVGGQGDQPQH
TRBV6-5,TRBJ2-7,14,ASSYRRWGAQYEQY
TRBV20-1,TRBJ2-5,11,SAREGRRETQY
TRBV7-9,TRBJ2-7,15,ASSRVSPGLGHYEQY
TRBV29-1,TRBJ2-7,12,SVFRRGIHDEQY
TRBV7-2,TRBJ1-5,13,ASSSRLAEQETQH
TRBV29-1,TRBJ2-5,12,SVDGTGGEETQY
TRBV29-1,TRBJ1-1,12,SVEDPGGETEAF
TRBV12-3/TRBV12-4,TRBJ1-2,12,ASSLPGTEYGYT
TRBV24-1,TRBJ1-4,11,ATSDSTNEKLF